The 30 T cell receptor beta chains in this list originate from one sample, sequenced in a study of T cell changes during pregnancy in multiple sclerosis. TCRdb's copy holds only in-frame clones and misses some; the assay was immunoSEQ multiplex PCR. The table includes 75,000 to 100,000 clones, 91% detected once. The sample in question was peripheral blood, obtained after pregnancy. The receptors derive from a female donor in good health, enrolled as a control in a pregnancy study.

The J gene is TRBJ2-7, the V gene TRBV5-1; TRBD2 agrees at 7 bases. The V gene end was trimmed by 4 bases and the J gene end by 5 bases; junction bases not matched to a gene: 21. Germline V gene lookup returns CDR1 SGHRS and CDR2 YFSETQ. This CDR3 comprises 18 residues. CDR3 nucleotide sequence: TGCGCCAGCAGCCGGGAGGTGGTTCTAGCCGCTACTCCTAACGAGCAGTACTTC. Amino acids: CASSREVVLAATPNEQYF.

This chain links TRBV6-6 with TRBJ2-5, with 10 bases identical to TRBD2. This CDR3 is 14 amino acids long. Germline-derived CDR1 and CDR2 are MNHNY and SVGAGI (reference sequence). J lost 7 bases, V lost 6 bases, and 8 bases had no gene match. The CDR3: CASSTGQRGGTQYF. CDR3 nucleotides: TGTGCCAGCAGCACGGGACAGCGGGGGGGGACCCAGTACTTC.

The rearrangement uses TRBV15 and TRBJ1-1; TRBD1 might be the D (5 bases). There are 14 residues in the CDR3. V lost 5 bases to trimming and J lost 3 bases, with 13 bases between them. Per the germline V gene, CDR1 is LNHNV and CDR2 is YYDKDF (reference sequence). The CDR3 sequence: CATSAEPGDTEAFF. As DNA, the CDR3 is TGTGCCACCAGCGCCGAGCCGGGGGACACTGAAGCTTTCTTT. The variable domain in full, completed from reference TRBV15 and TRBJ1-1, reads DAMVIQNPRYQVTQFGKPVTLSCSQTLNHNVMYWYQQKSSQAPKLLFHYYDKDFNNEADTPDNFQSRRPNTSFCFLDIRSPGLGDTAMYLCATSAEPGDTEAFFGQGTRLTVV.

This clone was detected a few times. The chain uses TRBV29-1 and TRBJ1-3; the D is unclear. Trimming removed 8 bases at V and 0 bases at J, with 5 bases between. The CDR3 is made up of 11 amino acids. From germline, CDR1 is SQVTM and CDR2 ANQGSEA. CDR3 protein: CSIDSGNTIYF. The DNA of the CDR3 is TGCAGCATAGACTCTGGAAACACCATATATTTT.

The V call is TRBV4-3, the J call TRBJ1-3; 7 positions match TRBD1. The CDR3 contains 16 residues. Losses at the gene ends were 0 bases for V and 4 bases for J; bases not matched to a gene: 6. From germline, CDR1 is LGHNA and CDR2 YSLEER. The CDR3 protein is CASSQDLGGSGNTIYF. The CDR3, as DNA: TGCGCCAGCAGCCAAGATTTAGGGGGCAGCGGAAACACCATATATTTT.

The chain employs TRBV11-2 and TRBJ1-2; D is unclear. V shed 10 bases and J shed 8 bases, with 17 bases lying between them. The CDR3 runs to 12 residues. Germline lookup yields CDR1 SGHAT and CDR2 FQNNGV. The CDR3 loop reads CAIQYREEGYTF. The DNA for the CDR3 is TGTGCCATCCAGTACCGGGAGGAAGGCTACACCTTC.

This rearrangement joins TRBV7-9 to TRBJ1-3; possible D gene TRBD1, 5 bases. Germline V gene data show CDR1 as SEHNR and CDR2 as FQNEAQ (reference sequence). CDR3 length equals 14 residues. V was cut by 7 bases and J by 5 bases, with 15 bases left in between. The CDR3 spells CASTLGGERNTIYF. In nucleotides, the CDR3 is TGTGCCAGCACCTTGGGGGGAGAAAGAAACACCATATATTTT.

In its sample, this clone was seen a few times. This chain connects TRBV28 to TRBJ1-1, with D maybe TRBD1 (5 bases). CDR3 size: 13 residues. Germline-derived CDR1 and CDR2 are MDHEN and SYDVKM. V was shortened by 11 bases and J by 7 bases, with 20 bases between the two germline ends. In DNA, the CDR3 is TGTGCCTTGGGGGGGTCCGGTATTCATGAAGCTTTCTTT. Amino acids: CALGGSGIHEAFF.

This chain links TRBV4-1 with TRBJ1-1; the match to TRBD1 covers 7 bases. V was clipped by 7 bases and J by 6 bases; unmatched bases: 11. Germline V gene sequence: CDR1 MGHRA, CDR2 YSYEKL. This CDR3 has 14 amino acids. The CDR3 DNA reads TGCGCCAGCAAATTTAGATCGGGACAGCCTGAAGCTTTCTTT. It encodes CASKFRSGQPEAFF.

The rearrangement uses TRBV6-1 and TRBJ1-2, with 9 nucleotides matching TRBD1. The CDR3 contains 16 residues. J lost 4 bases, V lost 4 bases, and 10 bases had no gene match. Germline-derived CDR1 and CDR2 are MNHNS and SASEGT. The CDR3 nucleotides are TGTGCCAGCAGTGCAAGGAACAGGGGGCTCGGCTATGGCTACACCTTC. Translating gives CASSARNRGLGYGYTF.

A single count supports this clone. The chain has TRBV29-1 and TRBJ1-1; the match to TRBD1 covers 9 bases. After removal of 5 bases from V and 0 bases from J, the junction contained 4 bases not matched to a gene. CDR1 and CDR2 (germline): SQVTM, ANQGSEA. The CDR3 spans 14 residues. DNA of the CDR3: TGCAGCGTTTCGGGACAGGGTGTGAACACTGAAGCTTTCTTT. This translates into CSVSGQGVNTEAFF.

The chain uses TRBV7-9 and TRBJ1-2; D is ambiguous. The CDR3 loop spans 15 amino acids. CDR1 and CDR2 (germline): SEHNR, FQNEAQ (reference sequence). Trimming pared 0 bases from V and 6 bases from J, leaving 14 bases between. For the CDR3, the DNA is TGTGCCAGCAGCTTAGCGGGGAGGGCGAGGAATGGCTACACCTTC. It yields the protein CASSLAGRARNGYTF.

The rearrangement links TRBV10-2 to TRBJ1-2; 11 nucleotides line up with TRBD1. V was pared by 2 bases and J by 4 bases, with 3 bases of the junction left unmatched. The CDR3 covers 15 residues. Germline assignment: CDR1 WSHSY and CDR2 SAAADI. The CDR3 nucleotides read TGCGCCAGCAGTGAGGGACAGGGGGCCGTCTATGGCTACACCTTC. This gives the protein CASSEGQGAVYGYTF.

The V and J genes are TRBV7-9 and TRBJ1-3, with D unclear. Trimming took 7 bases from V and 0 from J, leaving 16 bases between them. The CDR3 spans 16 residues. In germline, CDR1 is SEHNR, CDR2 FQNEAQ (reference sequence). CDR3 region: CASKPPQSISGNTIYF. DNA of the CDR3: TGTGCCAGCAAACCCCCACAGAGCATCTCTGGAAACACCATATATTTT.

The V gene is TRBV19, the J gene TRBJ2-5; TRBD1 matches 7 bases. Germline assignment: CDR1 LNHDA and CDR2 SQIVND (reference sequence). The CDR3 has 15 residues. The J segment lost 3 bases and the V segment lost 3 bases, leaving 7 bases of the junction unmatched. The CDR3 region has the DNA TGTGCCAGTAGTATTTCTCCGACAGGGAAAGAGACCCAGTACTTC. This encodes CASSISPTGKETQYF.

This chain uses TRBV11-2 with TRBJ2-7; tentative D call: TRBD1 (6 bases). CDR3 length: 13 residues. V was clipped by 4 bases and J by 4 bases, with 11 bases between them. Germline V lookup: CDR1 SGHAT, CDR2 FQNNGV. DNA for the CDR3: TGTGCCAGCAGCTCGGACAGTTGGTACGAGCAGTACTTC. It specifies CASSSDSWYEQYF. The variable domain in full, completed from reference TRBV11-2 and TRBJ2-7, reads EAGVAQSPRYKIIEKRQSVAFWCNPISGHATLYWYQQILGQGPKLLIQFQNNGVVDDSQLPKDRFSAERLKGVDSTLKIQPAKLEDSAVYLCASSSDSWYEQYFGPGTRLTVT.

The chain joins TRBV25-1 to TRBJ2-7; D is unresolved. Germline CDR1 MGHDK, CDR2 SYGVNS. Trimming left V 3 bases short and J 4 bases short, with 10 bases between. This CDR3 spans 13 amino acids. CDR3 nucleotide sequence: TGTGCCAGCAGTGACCTAGGAGAGTACGAGCAGTACTTC. Translation: CASSDLGEYEQYF.

The chain couples TRBV9 to TRBJ1-2; 7 bases line up with TRBD1. This CDR3 has 16 residues. V was clipped by 7 bases and J by 5 bases; unmatched bases: 17. Germline V gene lookup returns CDR1 SGDLS and CDR2 YYNGEE. CDR3 sequence reads: CASGKKGDSGRYGYTF. CDR3 nucleotide sequence: TGTGCCAGCGGGAAGAAAGGGGACAGCGGGAGGTATGGCTACACCTTC.

V and J are TRBV28 and TRBJ1-5; D ambiguous. The CDR3 is 13 residues long. Deletions cut 5 bases from V and 7 bases from J, with 12 bases between. CDR1 and CDR2 (germline): MDHEN, SYDVKM. The CDR3 coding sequence is TGTGCCAGCAGTCCGTCGTTCCCCCAGCCCCAGCATTTT. Translating gives CASSPSFPQPQHF.

The chain joins TRBV7-6 to TRBJ1-2; TRBD1 aligns across 10 bases. Germline CDR1 reads SGHVS; CDR2 reads FNYEAQ. This CDR3 spans 17 amino acids. V shed 4 bases and J 3 bases; nucleotides not matched to a gene: 11. The CDR3 loop reads CASSSPGQGPGDYGYTF. DNA of the CDR3: TGTGCCAGCAGCTCACCGGGACAGGGGCCGGGGGACTATGGCTACACCTTC.

This clone was counted a single time. This chain links TRBV15 with TRBJ2-3; perhaps TRBD1 as D (7 bases). The CDR3 spans 17 residues. V was shortened by 0 bases and J by 1 base, with 14 bases between the two germline ends. The germline V gene has CDR1 LNHNV and CDR2 YYDKDF (reference sequence). The CDR3 nucleotides read TGTGCCACCAGCAGAGAGGGGACAGCGGGTGGCACAGATACGCAGTATTTT. This encodes CATSREGTAGGTDTQYF.

This chain links TRBV7-9 with TRBJ1-4, with no clear D. With 5 bases removed from V and 7 bases from J, the gap between germline ends came to 14 bases. In germline, CDR1 is SEHNR, CDR2 FQNEAQ (reference sequence). The CDR3 spans 14 residues. The DNA for the CDR3 is TGTGCCAGCAGCCCGGGGAGGTTGGGTGAAAAACTGTTTTTT. Translating gives CASSPGRLGEKLFF.

The count of this clone is one. This chain connects TRBV18 to TRBJ1-2; D may be TRBD1 (6 bases). The germline CDR1 and CDR2 sequences are KGHSH and LQKENI. Trimming left V 4 bases short and J 4 bases short, with 13 bases between. CDR3 size: 14 residues. The CDR3 spells CASSLPGTPYGYTF. The CDR3, as DNA: TGTGCCAGCTCACTCCCCGGGACACCCTATGGCTACACCTTC.

V gene TRBV28 combines with J gene TRBJ1-1; D is unresolved. Trimming took off 3 bases at V and 0 bases at J, with 11 bases between the two ends. The CDR3 is 15 residues long. CDR1 is MDHEN and CDR2 is SYDVKM in the germline V gene. The CDR3 here is CASSLRAAMNTEAFF. The CDR3 bases are TGTGCCAGCAGTTTGAGGGCTGCTATGAACACTGAAGCTTTCTTT.

The gene calls are TRBV7-3 and TRBJ2-7; 8 bases are shared with TRBD2. The CDR3 has 16 residues. Germline CDR1 is SGHTA and CDR2 is FQGTGA. Trimming at V came to 2 bases and at J to 9 bases, leaving 15 bases not matched to a gene. DNA of the CDR3: TGTGCCAGCAGCTTAGGCCTTGGTGCGGGGGGCGGGGGGCAGTACTTC. Its protein product is CASSLGLGAGGGGQYF.

There are a few counts of this clone. This chain joins TRBV5-4 and TRBJ1-1, with D maybe TRBD1 (5 bases). Deletions cut 2 bases from V and 2 bases from J, with 7 bases between. The CDR3 loop spans 13 amino acids. Germline CDR1 is SGHNT and CDR2 is YYREEE (reference sequence). As DNA, the CDR3 is TGTGCCAGCAGCTTTGGACATAACACTGAAGCTTTCTTT. It codes for CASSFGHNTEAFF.

This clone was recorded once. V gene TRBV19 combines with J gene TRBJ1-1; 9 positions agree with TRBD1. The germline V gene encodes CDR1 LNHDA and CDR2 SQIVND (reference sequence). This CDR3 is built from 14 residues. The V gene end was trimmed by 2 bases and the J gene end by 11 bases; junction bases not matched to a gene: 9. The CDR3 coding sequence is TGTGCCAGTAGTATAAAAGGGACAGGGCTTCGGGCTTTCTTT. This sequence encodes CASSIKGTGLRAFF.

The rearrangement uses TRBV5-1 and TRBJ1-5; D remains unclear. From germline, CDR1 is SGHRS and CDR2 YFSETQ. Trimming pared 5 bases from V and 10 bases from J, leaving 13 bases between. CDR3 length: 12 amino acids. This CDR3 reads CASRDLEGPQHF. CDR3 in DNA: TGCGCCAGCAGGGACCTTGAGGGACCCCAGCATTTT.

This chain links TRBV30 with TRBJ2-7; possible D gene TRBD2, 5 bases. CDR3 size: 12 residues. With 2 bases removed from V and 4 bases from J, the gap between germline ends came to 9 bases. Per the germline V gene, CDR1 is GTSNPN and CDR2 is SVGIG (reference sequence). The CDR3 loop is CAWSPGEYEQYF. The CDR3 DNA reads TGTGCCTGGAGTCCTGGGGAGTACGAGCAGTACTTC.

The chain employs TRBV6-1 and TRBJ2-3, with a weak D call TRBD2 (5 bases). Per germline, CDR1 MNHNS and CDR2 SASEGT. Trimming left V 6 bases short and J 8 bases short, with 12 bases between. This CDR3 is 12 amino acids long. The CDR3 coding sequence is TGTGCCAGCAGGCCCCGGGAAGGTACGCAGTATTTT. This codes for CASRPREGTQYF.